These 31 T cell receptor beta chains were all obtained from the same sample, sequenced in a study of spatial heterogeneity in lung cancer. Regarding time point: sample taken at primary tumor resection. Whole RNA was taken from tumor, nontumor lung or frozen PBMC; it was then sequenced unsorted. In TCRdb, the 5' RACE reads were re-called with MiXCR into one record per CDR3 protein. The data contain over 50,000 distinct CDR3 sequences, about 8% of them singletons. The sequencing here drew on PBMCs, taken at surgery. These receptors came from a female donor with early-stage non-small cell lung cancer.

The DNA for the CDR3 is TGCGCCAGCAGTCAACTGGGTAGTAGGCGGGGGTACACAGATACGCAGTATTTT. This encodes CASSQLGSRRGYTDTQYF. The V call is TRBV5-1, the J call TRBJ2-3; TRBD2 matches 7 bases. The junction had 17 bases not matched to a gene; V was cut back by 5 bases and J by 2 bases. The length of the CDR3 is 18 residues. Germline loops: CDR1 SGHRS, CDR2 YFSETQ.

The chain joins TRBV4-2 to TRBJ2-3; TRBD1 agrees at 8 bases. Germline V gene lookup returns CDR1 LGHNA and CDR2 YNFKEQ. The CDR3 is made up of 16 amino acids. V gave up 0 bases and J gave up 5 bases; unmatched junction bases: 7. The CDR3 reads CASSQDTGGIRDTQYF. In DNA, the CDR3 is TGTGCCAGCAGCCAAGACACAGGGGGAATTAGAGATACGCAGTATTTT.

This clonotype was seen a few times. This chain links TRBV6-1 with TRBJ1-1; 7 nucleotides agree with TRBD1. There are 13 residues in the CDR3. CDR1 MNHNS and CDR2 SASEGT come from the germline V gene. Trimming took 6 bases from V and 5 from J; bases not matched to a gene: 6. This CDR3 reads CASRKGAQTEAFF. The CDR3 nucleotides read TGTGCCAGCAGGAAGGGGGCGCAAACTGAAGCTTTCTTT.

This clonotype was observed a handful of times. The gene calls are TRBV4-1 and TRBJ1-1; weak D call: TRBD1 (5 bases). CDR3 length: 15 amino acids. V was pared by 7 bases and J by 9 bases, with 24 bases between. CDR1 MGHRA and CDR2 YSYEKL come from the germline V gene. CDR3 sequence reads: CASTPERGALVQAFF. The CDR3 DNA sequence: TGCGCCAGCACCCCCGAGCGAGGGGCTCTGGTTCAAGCTTTCTTT.

The rearrangement links TRBV2 to TRBJ1-1; tentative D call: TRBD1 (6 bases). CDR1 and CDR2 from the germline V gene are SNHLY and FYNNEI. Trimming removed 7 bases at V and 4 bases at J, with 13 bases between. CDR3 length: 13 amino acids. In nucleotides, the CDR3 is TGTGCCAGCACCGCAGGGGAGGGCACTGAAGCTTTCTTT. This encodes CASTAGEGTEAFF. The variable domain in full, with the rest retrieved from reference TRBV2 and TRBJ1-1, is EPEVTQTPSHQVTQMGQEVILRCVPISNHLYFYWYRQILGQKVEFLVSFYNNEISEKSEIFDDQFSVERPDGSNFTLKIRSTKLEDSAMYFCASTAGEGTEAFFGQGTRLTVV.

This chain uses TRBV11-2 with TRBJ2-1, with D perhaps matching TRBD1 (6 bases). Trimming shortened V by 2 bases and J by 7 bases, and 15 bases separated the two germline ends. The germline CDR1 and CDR2 sequences are SGHAT and FQNNGV. The CDR3 covers 15 residues. The CDR3 DNA sequence: TGTGCCAGCAGCTTAATGGAACAGGGAGTAAATGAGCAGTTCTTC. Its protein is CASSLMEQGVNEQFF.

This clonotype was seen more than once but under ten times. This rearrangement joins TRBV7-2 to TRBJ2-3; D is undetermined. The germline V and J ends were trimmed by 5 bases and 4 bases, with 10 bases remaining between them. CDR3 size: 13 residues. The germline CDR1 and CDR2 sequences are SGHTA and FQGNSA. CDR3 sequence (DNA): TGTGCCAGCAGCCCCCCTGGGGCAGATACGCAGTATTTT. This translates into CASSPPGADTQYF.

This clonotype showed up many times. This chain uses TRBV5-5 with TRBJ2-2, with D perhaps TRBD1 (5 bases). Germline values: CDR1 SGHKS, CDR2 YYEKEE (reference sequence). Deletions cut 4 bases from V and 6 bases from J, with 16 bases between. The CDR3 is 15 amino acids. The CDR3 DNA reads TGTGCCAGCAGCCCCCGGGCCAGGGCGGCCGGGGAGCTGTTTTTT. It encodes CASSPRARAAGELFF.

This clonotype has just one count. The CDR3 here is CASRTVTPGNTIYF. CDR3 coding DNA: TGTGCCAGTCGGACAGTTACTCCTGGAAACACCATATATTTT. The rearrangement joins TRBV19 to TRBJ1-3; D is possibly TRBD1 (6 bases). The CDR3 has 14 residues. Deletions cut 8 bases from V and 2 bases from J, with 13 bases between. The germline gives CDR1 LNHDA, CDR2 SQIVND (reference sequence).

This clonotype was counted at least ten times. This chain uses TRBV11-2 with TRBJ2-6; D not resolved. Per the germline V gene, CDR1 is SGHAT and CDR2 is FQNNGV. This CDR3 is built from 15 residues. V lost 5 bases and J 0 bases, leaving 8 bases between the germline ends. The CDR3 reads CASSLKRSGANVLTF. CDR3 bases: TGTGCCAGCAGCCTCAAACGCTCTGGGGCCAACGTCCTGACTTTC.

There are many counts of this clonotype. The CDR3 sequence: CASSLLQGRVEAFF. The DNA for the CDR3 is TGTGCCAGCAGCCTCCTCCAGGGCAGGGTTGAAGCTTTCTTT. The chain couples TRBV4-2 to TRBJ1-1, with D possibly TRBD1 on 5 matching bases. Trimming stripped 4 bases from V and 7 bases from J, with 16 bases between. Per germline, CDR1 LGHNA and CDR2 YNFKEQ. The length of the CDR3 is 14 residues.

In this sample, this clonotype turned up many times. The junction and the germline gene differ at one end; a read error may be behind it. The chain recombines TRBV6-5 with TRBJ1-2; D unresolved. The CDR3 sequence is 15 residues long. Germline CDR1 is MNHEY and CDR2 is SVGAGI. The CDR3 nucleotides read TGTGCCAGCAGCCCTAGAAGGGCCTCCGACCTGTCTTCCTCCTTC. As protein: CASSPRRASDLSSSF.

V usage is TRBV12-3 or TRBV12-4 and J usage is TRBJ2-7; D assignment may be TRBD1 or TRBD2 (6 bases each). The germline V and J ends were trimmed by 3 bases and 2 bases, with 11 bases remaining between them. This CDR3 has 14 amino acids. CDR3 amino acids: CASSFRGRPYEQYF. The CDR3 nucleotides are TGTGCCAGCAGTTTTAGGGGGAGGCCCTACGAGCAGTACTTC.

This clonotype was picked up a small number of times. The rearrangement uses TRBV6-1 and TRBJ2-7; 9 nucleotides line up with TRBD1. The germline gives CDR1 MNHNS, CDR2 SASEGT. V shed 6 bases and J 5 bases; nucleotides not matched to a gene: 8. This CDR3 has 14 amino acids. CDR3 protein: CASREDRGFDEQYV. The CDR3 coding sequence is TGTGCCAGCAGAGAGGACAGGGGCTTCGACGAGCAGTACGTC.

This clonotype was recorded at least ten times. The rearrangement uses TRBV15 and TRBJ1-3; 7 bases line up with TRBD1. From germline, CDR1 is LNHNV and CDR2 YYDKDF (reference sequence). V gave up 3 bases and J gave up 0 bases; unmatched junction bases: 2. The length of the CDR3 is 15 residues. Here the CDR3 reads CATSRRTGSGNTIYF. In nucleotides, the CDR3 is TGTGCCACCAGCAGGCGGACAGGCTCTGGAAACACCATATATTTT.

This clonotype came up many times. The J gene is TRBJ2-1, the V gene TRBV19, with 12 bases identical to TRBD2. Germline CDR1 reads LNHDA; CDR2 reads SQIVND (reference sequence). The V and J ends lost 7 bases and 6 bases, in that order; junction bases with no gene match: 1. The CDR3 is 13 amino acids. The DNA for the CDR3 is TGTGCCAGTACACTAGCGGGGGGCAATGAGCAGTTCTTC. As protein: CASTLAGGNEQFF. Supplemented by reference TRBV19 and TRBJ2-1, the full variable domain reads DGGITQSPKYLFRKEGQNVTLSCEQNLNHDAMYWYRQDPGQGLRLIYYSQIVNDFQKGDIAEGYSVSREKKESFPLTVTSAQKNPTAFYLCASTLAGGNEQFFGPGTRLTVL.

V gene TRBV5-1 combines with J gene TRBJ1-2, with TRBD1 as a possible D gene (5 bases). The CDR3 is 14 residues long. V dropped 1 base and J dropped 8 bases, with 15 bases sitting between them. The germline V gene has CDR1 SGHRS and CDR2 YFSETQ. The CDR3 reads CASSLTDNPAGYTF. CDR3 nucleotides: TGCGCCAGCAGCTTGACGGACAACCCCGCGGGCTACACCTTC.

The rearrangement joins TRBV19 to TRBJ1-4; the D gene is possibly TRBD1 (6 bases). CDR1 and CDR2 from the germline V gene are LNHDA and SQIVND (reference sequence). CDR3 length equals 16 residues. V lost 6 bases and J 0 bases, leaving 14 bases between the germline ends. The CDR3 bases are TGTGCCAGTAGACCTTCAGGGGATGCAACTAATGAAAAACTGTTTTTT. Translated, it gives CASRPSGDATNEKLFF.

This clonotype was recorded at least ten times. This rearrangement joins TRBV7-3 to TRBJ2-5; D unclear. Germline loops: CDR1 SGHTA, CDR2 FQGTGA. Between the trimmed V and J ends, which lost 1 base and 2 bases, there was a span of 11 bases. CDR3 length: 15 residues. The DNA of the CDR3 is TGTGCCAGCAGCTTAATTCCTACAATTCAAGAGACCCAGTACTTC. The encoded protein is CASSLIPTIQETQYF.

The chain is built from TRBV9 and TRBJ2-1, with TRBD2 matching over 9 bases. V lost 4 bases to trimming and J lost 4 bases; unmatched junction nucleotides: 9. The CDR3 has 16 residues. Germline CDR1 and CDR2: SGDLS and YYNGEE. CDR3 sequence (DNA): TGTGCCAGCAGCTCGGCGGGGGGGATTGTTTACAATGAGCAGTTCTTC. It codes for CASSSAGGIVYNEQFF.

This clonotype was seen a few times. The chain carries TRBV6-1 and TRBJ1-1; 7 bases match TRBD1. Germline assignment: CDR1 MNHNS and CDR2 SASEGT. Trimming removed 6 bases from V and 1 base from J; junction bases left unmatched: 2. The CDR3 runs to 13 residues. The CDR3 DNA sequence: TGTGCCAGCAGGGGGACAGAGAACACTGAAGCTTTCTTT. Translating gives CASRGTENTEAFF.

This clonotype has a handful of counts. The V and J genes are TRBV7-9 and TRBJ1-2; D may be TRBD1 (6 bases). Germline CDR1 is SEHNR and CDR2 is FQNEAQ (reference sequence). The CDR3 is 14 amino acids. Trimming left V 5 bases short and J 3 bases short, with 13 bases between. The CDR3 coding sequence is TGTGCCAGCAGCCTCAACAGGGAGGACTATGGCTACACCTTC. Translated, it gives CASSLNREDYGYTF.

Many counts were recorded for this clonotype. The V gene is TRBV9, the J gene TRBJ1-5; the match to TRBD1 covers 9 bases. J lost 7 bases, V lost 0 bases, and 5 bases had no gene match. CDR3 size: 15 residues. Germline values: CDR1 SGDLS, CDR2 YYNGEE. CDR3 loop: CASSVEDRGGQPQHF. CDR3 DNA: TGTGCCAGCAGCGTAGAGGACAGGGGCGGGCAGCCCCAGCATTTT.

The chain couples TRBV4-1 to TRBJ2-3; 9 bases map to TRBD1. Germline V gene data show CDR1 as MGHRA and CDR2 as YSYEKL. J gave up 3 bases and V 5 bases, and 12 bases lay outside the gene matches. The CDR3 totals 17 residues. Here the CDR3 reads CASSSLQIGTGTDTQYF. The CDR3 nucleotides are TGCGCCAGCAGCTCTCTTCAAATCGGGACAGGGACAGATACGCAGTATTTT.

The rearrangement uses TRBV6-6 and TRBJ1-2; a possible D gene is TRBD1 (5 bases). Germline CDR1 reads MNHNY; CDR2 reads SVGAGI (reference sequence). Trimming removed 5 bases at V and 8 bases at J, with 18 bases between. CDR3 length: 14 amino acids. This CDR3 is CASSDEDTERGYTF. CDR3 in DNA: TGTGCCAGCAGTGACGAGGACACGGAAAGGGGCTACACCTTC.

This clonotype was found many times. V is TRBV27 and J is TRBJ1-4; D is perhaps TRBD1 (6 bases). CDR3 length equals 15 residues. Germline CDR1 is MNHEY and CDR2 is SMNVEV (reference sequence). The germline V and J ends were trimmed by 6 bases and 7 bases, with 18 bases remaining between them. The CDR3 loop is CASSPRMARGEKLFF. CDR3 nucleotide sequence: TGTGCCAGCAGCCCCCGCATGGCCAGGGGTGAAAAACTGTTTTTT. The full variable domain, with the rest looked up from reference TRBV27 and TRBJ1-4, is EAQVTQNPRYLITVTGKKLTVTCSQNMNHEYMSWYRQDPGLGLRQIYYSMNVEVTDKGDVPEGYKVSRKEKRNFPLILESPSPNQTSLYFCASSPRMARGEKLFFGSGTQLSVL.

This clonotype was recorded many times. V and J are TRBV20-1 and TRBJ2-5, with no clear D. CDR1 and CDR2 from the germline V gene are DFQATT and SNEGSKA (reference sequence). This CDR3 is 14 amino acids long. Trimming took 3 bases from V and 2 from J, leaving 13 bases between them. This CDR3 is CSASKTDPQETQYF. In nucleotides, the CDR3 is TGCAGTGCTAGTAAGACTGATCCACAAGAGACCCAGTACTTC.

This clonotype was counted once. The CDR3 DNA reads TGCAGTGCCCGGGGGGTTAGCTCCTACGAGCAGTACTTC. It yields the protein CSARGVSSYEQYF. The J gene is TRBJ2-7, the V gene TRBV20-1; 7 bases map to TRBD2. V was clipped by 6 bases and J by 0 bases; unmatched bases: 5. From germline, CDR1 is DFQATT and CDR2 SNEGSKA (reference sequence). This CDR3 is 13 amino acids long.

This clonotype appeared a few times. The chain is built from TRBV7-3 and TRBJ2-1; 8 nucleotides match TRBD2. The CDR3 spans 15 residues. With 6 bases clipped from V and 6 bases from J, the junction kept 10 bases outside the gene matches. Germline values: CDR1 SGHTA, CDR2 FQGTGA. DNA of the CDR3: TGTGCCAGCAGACTCAGCGGGGGCGCCTTCAATGAGCAGTTCTTC. Protein: CASRLSGGAFNEQFF.

This clonotype was seen ten or more times. The J gene is TRBJ1-2, the V gene TRBV6-5, with unresolved D. Trimming pared 6 bases from V and 2 bases from J, leaving 10 bases between. The V gene's germline CDR1 is MNHEY and CDR2 SVGAGI. This CDR3 region has 13 residues. In nucleotides, the CDR3 is TGTGCCAGCAGACAGACACCCAACTATGGCTACACCTTC. Encoded protein: CASRQTPNYGYTF.

This clonotype occurred a few times. This chain connects TRBV7-9 to TRBJ1-1, with a tentative D call TRBD1 (5 bases). Looked up from germline, CDR1 is SEHNR and CDR2 is FQNEAQ (reference sequence). Trimming took off 1 base at V and 3 bases at J, with 6 bases between the two ends. This CDR3 is 13 amino acids long. The CDR3 loop reads CASSLVQDTEAFF. CDR3 DNA sequence: TGTGCCAGCAGCTTAGTACAGGACACTGAAGCTTTCTTT.